This TCR beta chain was identified in a study of blood T cell repertoires in COVID-19 (dated by TCRdb to 2018 to 2020). Some background on the complete study: The collaborator samples originated in the United States, Italy and Spain and spanned the acute and convalescent phases of COVID-19. The material from the prospective study consisted of cDNA or gDNA derived from T cells, B-cell-depleted T cells, or PBMCs. Nearly every sample came with metadata listing a de-identified subject ID, COVID-19 status, age in years and sex. HLA class I and class II types, where available, came from metadata supplied by the sample provider rather than from assay-based typing. Samples were obtained from the ongoing ImmuneRACE study (first 160 participants) and from 1,200 or so subjects provided by 6 global collaborators. The dataset comprised deeply sampled blood TCRbeta repertoires from subjects exposed to, actively infected with, or recovered from COVID-19. A freely available public database, intended as a resource for researchers studying the immune response to SARS-CoV-2, is where the repertoires were released. Here is what the overall study found, with its caveats: The amount of clinical and demographic metadata varied by source and participant and was provided uncurated.

In Seattle, one collaborating source enrolled patients while the infection was active and tracked those patients longitudinally over the course of disease. Each collaborating institution followed its own protocols to collect whole blood in K2EDTA tubes. Collaborator samples were shipped for TCRbeta analysis as frozen whole blood, isolated PBMCs, or DNA extracted from either sample type. Comments on this clone: Its antigen is unknown. It has no much larger one-base neighbor in the sample; base qualities were not kept.

TCRbeta CDR3 regions were amplified from genomic DNA using the immunoSEQ Assay, a bias-controlled multiplex PCR. Turning to the authors' computational methods: The number of nucleated cells in each sample was estimated from the amplification of reference gene primers within the assay. To quantify the absolute abundance of each unique TCRbeta CDR3 rearrangement, sequence reads were collapsed and filtered. Productive Simpson clonality was computed per sample as the square root of Simpson's diversity index over productive rearrangements. Not all clones reach the TCRdb copy of this immuneACCESS table, which keeps in-frame sequences only. Checked studies attribute under half of the gap to unresolved V genes and leave the rest unexplained. V, J and clone size reflect that table, while D and trimming were determined from the DNA. The sample table holds 440,000 or so clones, of which around 89% were seen once. The ten largest clones take up roughly 1.5% of the sample.

This receptor was identified in a woman in her 40s with COVID-19, enrolled during active disease. Sequenced: peripheral blood.

The CDR3 has the sequence CASSFRSRTDTQYF. In nucleotides, the sequence is TGTGCCAGCAGCTTTAGGAGTCGCACAGATACGCAGTATTTT. Recombination linked TRBV7-3 to TRBJ2-3; the D gene cannot be named for sure. Spanning cysteine to phenylalanine, the CDR3 consists of 14 amino acids. The read is trimmed to its CDR3 DNA, 42 bases read in frame from base 1. Per the germline V gene, SGHTA is the CDR1 and FQGTGA is the CDR2. Deletion took 3 bases off V and 1 base off J, with a span of 8 bases between the germline ends.